The 10 T cell receptor beta chains in this list originate from one sample, sequenced in a study of TIL therapy for anti-PD-1-resistant metastatic lung cancer. Sequencing used immunoSEQ v3. The assay was immunoSEQ multiplex PCR, and TCRdb's table has in-frame clones only and misses some. The data contain tens of thousands of clones, about two thirds of them singletons. The sample's time point: pre-treatment sample, taken before nivolumab and TIL therapy. The material sequenced was blood, taken at baseline. These receptors all come from a person aged 25-80 years with non-small cell lung cancer.

The V call is TRBV18, the J call TRBJ1-3; a possible D gene is TRBD1 (6 bases). The germline V and J ends were trimmed by 4 bases and 8 bases, with 18 bases remaining between them. CDR1 is KGHSH and CDR2 is LQKENI in the germline V gene. The CDR3 is 15 amino acids. CDR3 loop: CASSQRTVDGDTIYF. DNA of the CDR3: TGTGCCAGCTCACAGAGGACAGTCGATGGGGACACCATATATTTT.

V and J are TRBV11-2 and TRBJ2-1; maybe TRBD2 (6 bases). This CDR3 has 15 residues. V was trimmed by 1 base and J by 8 bases, leaving 15 bases between them. Germline assignment: CDR1 SGHAT and CDR2 FQNNGV. CDR3 DNA: TGTGCCAGCAGCTTAGGGAGGGTAGGTTTGTATGAGCAGTTCTTC. Protein product: CASSLGRVGLYEQFF.

This chain connects TRBV30 to TRBJ2-3; 9 nucleotides match TRBD1. CDR3 length equals 15 residues. CDR1 and CDR2 (germline): GTSNPN, SVGIG (reference sequence). The trim removed 3 bases at V and 4 bases at J, leaving 8 bases unmatched. CDR3 protein: CAWSRGTGSSDTQYF. Here the CDR3 DNA reads TGTGCCTGGAGCCGGGGGACAGGGAGTTCAGATACGCAGTATTTT.

The gene calls are TRBV18 and TRBJ1-5; 9 positions match TRBD1. CDR3 length equals 15 residues. V trimming: 4 bases; J trimming: 7 bases; junction bases outside the gene matches: 8. The germline CDR1 and CDR2 sequences are KGHSH and LQKENI. The CDR3 DNA reads as TGTGCCAGCTCACAAACCGGGACAGGGCCCCAGCCCCAGCATTTT. Its translation is CASSQTGTGPQPQHF.

CDR3 sequence reads: CASRWGRAETEAFF. The CDR3 bases are TGTGCCAGTAGGTGGGGGAGGGCGGAGACTGAAGCTTTCTTT. The chain links TRBV19 to TRBJ1-1; D might be TRBD1 (5 bases). Deletions cut 6 bases from V and 5 bases from J, with 16 bases between. This CDR3 has 14 amino acids. CDR1 and CDR2 from the germline V gene are LNHDA and SQIVND (reference sequence).

V is TRBV5-1 and J is TRBJ1-1; unclear D gene. CDR3 length equals 14 residues. V was shortened by 0 bases and J by 6 bases, with 12 bases between the two germline ends. Germline-derived CDR1 and CDR2 are SGHRS and YFSETQ. The CDR3 nucleotides are TGCGCCAGCAGCTTGGCCCTGGGGAGCCCTGAAGCTTTCTTT. Translating gives CASSLALGSPEAFF.

The chain uses TRBV5-1 and TRBJ2-7; D may be TRBD2 (6 bases). The CDR3 consists of 14 residues. Trimming stripped 0 bases from V and 3 bases from J, with 10 bases between. Germline assignment: CDR1 SGHRS and CDR2 YFSETQ. This chain's CDR3 is CASSLGQGGYEQYF. The CDR3, as DNA: TGCGCCAGCAGCTTGGGGCAGGGAGGCTACGAGCAGTACTTC. Full variable domain (missing parts from reference TRBV5-1 and TRBJ2-7): KAGVTQTPRYLIKTRGQQVTLSCSPISGHRSVSWYQQTPGQGLQFLFEYFSETQRNKGNFPGRFSGRQFSNSRSEMNVSTLELGDSALYLCASSLGQGGYEQYFGPGTRLTVT.

This chain links TRBV18 with TRBJ1-2; 7 bases agree with TRBD1. The CDR3 has 13 residues. With 3 bases clipped from V and 5 bases from J, the junction kept 3 bases outside the gene matches. Germline loops: CDR1 KGHSH, CDR2 LQKENI. CDR3 in amino acids: CASSPTGAYGYTF. In nucleotides, the CDR3 is TGTGCCAGCTCACCTACAGGGGCATATGGCTACACCTTC.

The chain couples TRBV4-2 to TRBJ2-1; 8 bases agree with TRBD1. Germline V gene sequence: CDR1 LGHNA, CDR2 YNFKEQ. The CDR3 spans 18 residues. J gave up 3 bases and V 2 bases, and 12 bases lay outside the gene matches. CDR3 loop: CASSQNSQGAGVYNEQFF. The CDR3 DNA reads as TGTGCCAGCAGCCAAAATTCCCAGGGGGCAGGCGTCTACAATGAGCAGTTCTTC.

The chain recombines TRBV21-1 with TRBJ2-2; the table's TRBD1 call for D was not verified on the DNA. TRBV21-1 is labeled a pseudogene. The CDR3 spans 17 residues. CDR3 sequence: CASSNRDRGPNTGELFF. As DNA, the CDR3 is TGTGCCAGCAGCAACCGGGACAGGGGTCCGAACACCGGGGAGCTGTTTTTT.